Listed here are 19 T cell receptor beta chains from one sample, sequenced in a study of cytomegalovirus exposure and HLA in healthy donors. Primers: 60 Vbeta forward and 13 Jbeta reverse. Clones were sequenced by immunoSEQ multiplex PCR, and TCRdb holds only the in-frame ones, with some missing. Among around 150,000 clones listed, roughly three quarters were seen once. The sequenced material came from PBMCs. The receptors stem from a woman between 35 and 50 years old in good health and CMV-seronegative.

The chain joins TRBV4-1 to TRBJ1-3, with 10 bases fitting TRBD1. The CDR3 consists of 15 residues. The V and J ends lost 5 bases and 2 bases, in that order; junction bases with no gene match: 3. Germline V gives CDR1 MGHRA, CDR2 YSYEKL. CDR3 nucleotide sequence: TGCGCCAGCAGCTACGGGACAGGGGCTGGAAACACCATATATTTT. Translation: CASSYGTGAGNTIYF.

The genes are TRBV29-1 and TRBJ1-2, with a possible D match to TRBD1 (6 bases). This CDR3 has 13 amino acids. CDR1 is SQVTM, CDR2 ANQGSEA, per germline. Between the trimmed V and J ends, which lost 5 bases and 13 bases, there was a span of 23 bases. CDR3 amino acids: CSVHTQGRESSTF. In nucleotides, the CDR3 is TGCAGCGTTCACACTCAGGGGAGGGAGTCCAGCACCTTC.

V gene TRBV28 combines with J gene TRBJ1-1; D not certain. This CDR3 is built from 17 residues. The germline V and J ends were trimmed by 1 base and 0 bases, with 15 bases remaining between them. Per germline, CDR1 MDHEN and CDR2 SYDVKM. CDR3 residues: CASSLFRNPELNTEAFF. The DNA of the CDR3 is TGTGCCAGCAGTTTATTCAGGAATCCGGAATTGAACACTGAAGCTTTCTTT.

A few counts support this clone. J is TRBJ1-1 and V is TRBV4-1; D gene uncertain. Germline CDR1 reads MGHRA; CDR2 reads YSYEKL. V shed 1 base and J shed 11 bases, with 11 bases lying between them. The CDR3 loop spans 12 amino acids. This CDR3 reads CASSQVASEAFF. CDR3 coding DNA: TGCGCCAGCAGCCAAGTCGCTAGTGAGGCTTTCTTT.

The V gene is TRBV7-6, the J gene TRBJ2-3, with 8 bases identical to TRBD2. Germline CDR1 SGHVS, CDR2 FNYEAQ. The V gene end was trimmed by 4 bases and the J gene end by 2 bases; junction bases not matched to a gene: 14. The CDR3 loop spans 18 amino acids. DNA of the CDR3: TGTGCCAGCAGCTCTGAATTGCGGGGGGCGACCTCCACAGATACGCAGTATTTT. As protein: CASSSELRGATSTDTQYF.

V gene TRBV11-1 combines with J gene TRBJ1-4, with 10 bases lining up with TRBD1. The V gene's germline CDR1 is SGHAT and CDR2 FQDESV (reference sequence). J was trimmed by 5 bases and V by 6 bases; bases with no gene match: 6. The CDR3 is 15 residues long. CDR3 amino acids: CASSSEDRGNEKLFF. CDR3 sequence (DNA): TGTGCCAGCAGTTCGGAGGACAGGGGGAATGAAAAACTGTTTTTT.

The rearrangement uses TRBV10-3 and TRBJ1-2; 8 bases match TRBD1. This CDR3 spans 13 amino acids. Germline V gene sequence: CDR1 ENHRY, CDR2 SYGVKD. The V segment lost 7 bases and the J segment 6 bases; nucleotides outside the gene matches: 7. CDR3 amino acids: CAITEQGADGYTF. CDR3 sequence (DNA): TGTGCCATCACCGAGCAGGGGGCGGATGGCTACACCTTC.

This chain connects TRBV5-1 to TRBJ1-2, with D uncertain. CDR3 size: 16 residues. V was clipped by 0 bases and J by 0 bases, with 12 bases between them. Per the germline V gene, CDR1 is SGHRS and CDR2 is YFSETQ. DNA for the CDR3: TGCGCCAGCAGCTTGGAGGCGCGGGGTTCTAACTATGGCTACACCTTC. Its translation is CASSLEARGSNYGYTF.

Written as DNA, the CDR3 is TGCGCCAGCAGCTGGGGGGATGGCACAGATACGCAGTATTTT. Protein product: CASSWGDGTDTQYF. This chain links TRBV5-1 with TRBJ2-3, with a weak D call TRBD2 (6 bases). The germline V gene has CDR1 SGHRS and CDR2 YFSETQ. The CDR3 runs to 14 residues. V was clipped by 3 bases and J by 1 base, with 9 bases between them.

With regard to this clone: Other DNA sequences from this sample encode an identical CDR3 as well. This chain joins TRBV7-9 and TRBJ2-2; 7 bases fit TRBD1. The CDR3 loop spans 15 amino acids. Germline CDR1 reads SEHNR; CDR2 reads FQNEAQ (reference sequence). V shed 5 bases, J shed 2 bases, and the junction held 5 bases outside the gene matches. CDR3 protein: CASSLQGSNTGELFF. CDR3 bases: TGTGCCAGCAGCCTACAGGGGAGTAACACCGGGGAGCTGTTTTTT.

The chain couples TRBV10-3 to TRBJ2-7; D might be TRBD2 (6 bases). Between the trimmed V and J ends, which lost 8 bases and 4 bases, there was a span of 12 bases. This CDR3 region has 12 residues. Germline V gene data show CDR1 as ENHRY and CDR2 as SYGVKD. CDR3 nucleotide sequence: TGTGCCATCGGGGGGATTCCTTACGAGCAGTACTTC. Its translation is CAIGGIPYEQYF.

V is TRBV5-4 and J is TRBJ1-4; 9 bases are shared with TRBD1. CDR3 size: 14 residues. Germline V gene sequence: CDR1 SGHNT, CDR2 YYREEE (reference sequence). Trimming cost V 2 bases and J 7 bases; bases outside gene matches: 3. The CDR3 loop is CASSLQGAAEKLFF. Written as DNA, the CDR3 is TGTGCCAGCAGCTTACAGGGGGCTGCTGAAAAACTGTTTTTT.

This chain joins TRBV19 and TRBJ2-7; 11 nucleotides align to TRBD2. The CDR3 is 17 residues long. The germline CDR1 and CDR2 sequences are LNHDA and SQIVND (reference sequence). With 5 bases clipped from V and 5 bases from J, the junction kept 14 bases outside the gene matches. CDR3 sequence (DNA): TGTGCCAGTAGTCCAACCCTCTATAGCGGGAGGGTCGACGAGCAGTACTTC. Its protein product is CASSPTLYSGRVDEQYF. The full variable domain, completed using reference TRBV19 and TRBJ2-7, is DGGITQSPKYLFRKEGQNVTLSCEQNLNHDAMYWYRQDPGQGLRLIYYSQIVNDFQKGDIAEGYSVSREKKESFPLTVTSAQKNPTAFYLCASSPTLYSGRVDEQYFGPGTRLTVT.

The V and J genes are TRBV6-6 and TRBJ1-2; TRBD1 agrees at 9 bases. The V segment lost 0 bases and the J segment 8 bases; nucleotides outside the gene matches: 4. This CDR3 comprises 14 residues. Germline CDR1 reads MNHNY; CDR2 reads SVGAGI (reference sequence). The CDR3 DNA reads TGTGCCAGCAGTTACTCGAGCACAGGGGGCGGCTACACCTTC. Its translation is CASSYSSTGGGYTF.

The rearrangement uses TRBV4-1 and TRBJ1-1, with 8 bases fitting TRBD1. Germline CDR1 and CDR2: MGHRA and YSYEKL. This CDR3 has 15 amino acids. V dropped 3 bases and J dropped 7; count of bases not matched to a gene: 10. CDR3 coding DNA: TGCGCCAGCAGCCAGGTGGACAGGGCCGAGGGTGAAGCTTTCTTT. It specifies CASSQVDRAEGEAFF.

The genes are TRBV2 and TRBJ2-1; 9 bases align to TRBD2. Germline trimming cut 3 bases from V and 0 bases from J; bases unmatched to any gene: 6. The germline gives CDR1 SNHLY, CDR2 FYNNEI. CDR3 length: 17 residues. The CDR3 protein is CASSDSAGGSSYNEQFF. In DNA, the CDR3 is TGTGCCAGCAGTGACTCAGCGGGGGGAAGCTCCTACAATGAGCAGTTCTTC.

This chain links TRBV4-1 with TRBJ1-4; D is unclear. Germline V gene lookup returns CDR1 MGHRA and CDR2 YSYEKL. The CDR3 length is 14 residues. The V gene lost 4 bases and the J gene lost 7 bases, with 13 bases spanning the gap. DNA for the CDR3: TGCGCCAGCAGCCCCTTAGCGCCAGGTGAAAAACTGTTTTTT. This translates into CASSPLAPGEKLFF.

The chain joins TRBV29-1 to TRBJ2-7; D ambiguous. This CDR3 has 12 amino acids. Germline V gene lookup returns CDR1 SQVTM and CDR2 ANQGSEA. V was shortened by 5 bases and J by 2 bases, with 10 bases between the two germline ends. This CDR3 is CSVLITTYEQYF. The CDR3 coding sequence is TGCAGCGTTTTAATAACAACCTACGAGCAGTACTTC.

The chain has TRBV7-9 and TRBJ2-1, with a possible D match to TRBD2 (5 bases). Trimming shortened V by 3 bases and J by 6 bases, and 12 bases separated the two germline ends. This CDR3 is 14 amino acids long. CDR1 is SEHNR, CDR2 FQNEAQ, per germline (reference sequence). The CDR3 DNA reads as TGTGCCAGCAGCTTCGATTTAGGGAGCAATGAGCAGTTCTTC. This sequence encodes CASSFDLGSNEQFF.